This is a list of T cell receptor beta chains from one sample in a study of T cell changes during pregnancy in multiple sclerosis. The table came from immunoSEQ multiplex PCR; TCRdb's copy has only in-frame clones and leaves some out. The data contain fewer than 15,000 clones, about nine tenths of them singletons. Source: CD8+ T cells from peripheral blood mononuclear cells, taken after pregnancy. The origin of the receptors is a female donor in good health, enrolled as a control in a pregnancy study. Each CDR3 is given with its conserved first and last residue. Each record gives: D gene, V gene, clone size, J gene, CDR3 protein, CDR3 DNA. A D gene is named only where the DNA matches it firmly. A row's size may be missing; if present it is once, few, many or a size class.

>.|TRBV7-8|.|TRBJ2-5
CASTQGGRHSQETQYF
TGTGCCAGCACCCAGGGTGGCAGACACTCCCAAGAGACCCAGTACTTC
>TRBD2|TRBV28|.|TRBJ2-1
CASMGLAGGQPYNEQFF
TGTGCCAGCATGGGACTAGCGGGAGGGCAGCCCTACAATGAGCAGTTCTTC
>TRBD2|TRBV6-1|.|TRBJ2-1
CASSELAGGYNEQFF
TGTGCCAGCAGTGAATTAGCGGGGGGCTACAATGAGCAGTTCTTC
>.|TRBV27|few|TRBJ1-2
CASSTRQDTGGYTF
TGTGCCAGCAGTACCCGACAGGATACTGGTGGCTACACCTTC
>.|TRBV27|.|TRBJ2-2
CASSFSMGTFDTGELFF
TGTGCCAGCAGTTTTAGTATGGGGACATTTGACACCGGGGAGCTGTTTTTT
>.|TRBV6-6|.|TRBJ2-5
CASSSRDTETQYF
TGTGCCAGCAGTTCTCGGGATACAGAGACCCAGTACTTC
>.|TRBV7-8|.|TRBJ2-7
CASSYRDSTSYEQYF
TGTGCCAGCAGCTACCGGGACTCCACATCCTACGAGCAGTACTTC
>.|TRBV19|few|TRBJ2-2
CASRFSGELFF
TGTGCCAGTCGGTTTTCCGGGGAGCTGTTTTTT
>TRBD1|TRBV27|.|TRBJ2-7
CASSPTGEWYEQYF
TGTGCCAGCAGTCCGACAGGGGAATGGTACGAGCAGTACTTC
>.|TRBV5-6|.|TRBJ1-4
CASSSDSQKLFF
TGTGCCAGCAGCTCGGACAGCCAAAAACTGTTTTTT
>.|TRBV12-1|.|TRBJ2-7
CASSFRASGSHEQYF
TGTGCCAGCAGCTTCCGGGCTAGCGGGAGCCACGAGCAGTACTTC
>.|TRBV7-2|.|TRBJ1-5
CASSLQGSNQPQHF
TGTGCCAGCAGCTTGCAGGGAAGCAATCAGCCCCAGCATTTT
>.|TRBV28|.|TRBJ2-3
CASSPEWGADTQYF
TGTGCCAGCAGCCCCGAGTGGGGGGCAGATACGCAGTATTTT
>TRBD1|TRBV29-1|.|TRBJ1-2
CSVGKGTGIYGYTF
TGCAGCGTTGGAAAGGGGACAGGGATCTATGGCTACACCTTC
>.|TRBV7-3|.|TRBJ1-1
CASSFDGRGTEAFF
TGTGCCAGCAGCTTCGACGGCCGGGGGACTGAAGCTTTCTTT
>.|TRBV19|.|TRBJ1-1
CASSIATGRNTEAFF
TGTGCCAGTAGTATCGCAACGGGGAGGAACACTGAAGCTTTCTTT
>.|TRBV5-1|.|TRBJ1-1
CASSFRGQNTEAFF
TGCGCCAGCAGCTTTCGAGGACAGAACACTGAAGCTTTCTTT
>.|TRBV29-1|.|TRBJ2-2
CSVVGGGELFF
TGCAGCGTTGTAGGGGGCGGGGAGCTGTTTTTT
>TRBD1|TRBV14|.|TRBJ2-2
CASSHWTGGEGELFF
TGTGCCAGCAGCCATTGGACAGGGGGCGAAGGGGAGCTGTTTTTT
>.|TRBV4-3|.|TRBJ2-3
CASSPQVFLRDRDTQYF
TGCGCCAGCAGCCCCCAAGTTTTTCTGCGGGACAGAGATACGCAGTATTTT
>TRBD2|TRBV9|once|TRBJ2-3
CASSALAGGGTDTQYF
TGTGCCAGCAGCGCGTTAGCGGGGGGCGGGACAGATACGCAGTATTTT
>.|TRBV4-1|.|TRBJ2-1
CASSQHSSREQFF
TGCGCCAGCAGCCAACATTCGAGCCGTGAGCAGTTCTTC
>.|TRBV15|.|TRBJ1-5
CATSNRRNQPQHF
TGTGCCACAAGCAACAGGAGAAATCAGCCCCAGCATTTT
>TRBD1|TRBV15|.|TRBJ2-5
CATSRDRDRVQETQYF
TGTGCCACCAGCAGAGATCGGGACAGGGTACAAGAGACCCAGTACTTC
>.|TRBV7-9|.|TRBJ1-3
CASSAGESISNF
TGTGCCAGCAGCGCCGGAGAGAGCATCTCAAATTTT
>TRBD2|TRBV5-4|.|TRBJ2-7
CASSPGLAEHYEQYF
TGTGCCAGCAGCCCCGGACTAGCGGAACACTACGAGCAGTACTTC
>.|TRBV5-3|.|TRBJ1-5
CARSFSLFLHNQPQHF
TGTGCCAGAAGCTTCAGTCTCTTTCTCCACAATCAGCCCCAGCATTTT
>.|TRBV14|.|TRBJ2-3
CASSQSLFGGADTQYF
TGTGCCAGCAGCCAATCCCTTTTCGGGGGAGCAGATACGCAGTATTTT
>.|TRBV15|.|TRBJ2-2
CATSSQADTGELFF
TGTGCCACCAGCAGTCAGGCAGACACCGGGGAGCTGTTTTTT
>TRBD1|TRBV6-5|.|TRBJ1-2
CASRSGQGPYGYTF
TGTGCCAGCAGAAGCGGACAGGGACCCTATGGCTACACCTTC
>.|TRBV28|.|TRBJ1-5
CASNPGSGSNQPQHF
TGTGCCAGCAACCCCGGGAGCGGAAGCAATCAGCCCCAGCATTTT
>TRBD1|TRBV7-9|.|TRBJ2-7
CASSLLTGGDEQYF
TGTGCCAGCAGCTTACTAACAGGGGGCGACGAGCAGTACTTC
>.|TRBV5-1|.|TRBJ2-2
CASSLEGHTGELFF
TGCGCCAGCAGCTTGGAGGGGCACACCGGGGAGCTGTTTTTT
>.|TRBV7-2|once|TRBJ1-3
CASSWASGNTIYF
TGTGCCAGCAGCTGGGCCTCTGGAAACACCATATATTTT
>TRBD2|TRBV4-2|once|TRBJ2-5
CASSQAGGGYQETQYF
TGTGCCAGCAGCCAAGCGGGAGGAGGGTACCAAGAGACCCAGTACTTC
>TRBD1|TRBV2|.|TRBJ2-7
CASSEAPGTEYEQYF
TGTGCCAGCAGTGAAGCCCCCGGGACAGAGTACGAGCAGTACTTC
>.|TRBV29-1|few|TRBJ1-1
CSVPTENTEAFF
TGCAGCGTCCCCACAGAGAACACTGAAGCTTTCTTT
>TRBD2|TRBV7-9|once|TRBJ2-5
CASSSTGGPETQYF
TGTGCCAGCAGTTCCACGGGAGGGCCGGAGACCCAGTACTTC
>.|TRBV4-3|once|TRBJ2-7
CARDLALHGTFFYEQYF
TGCGCCAGGGACCTAGCTCTCCACGGGACATTCTTTTACGAGCAGTACTTC
>.|TRBV28|.|TRBJ1-5
CASREGGSIRPNQPQHF
TGTGCCAGCAGGGAGGGAGGCAGCATCCGACCTAATCAGCCCCAGCATTTT
>TRBD2|TRBV7-8|.|TRBJ2-3
CASSLAQGAGGPGDTQYF
TGTGCCAGCAGCTTAGCGCAGGGAGCGGGGGGGCCAGGGGATACGCAGTATTTT
>TRBD2|TRBV11-2|.|TRBJ2-3
CASSRAGGPTDTQYF
TGTGCCAGCAGCAGGGCGGGAGGGCCGACAGATACGCAGTATTTT
>.|TRBV7-2|.|TRBJ1-1
CASSLPTRGNTEAFF
TGTGCCAGCAGCTTACCCACCAGGGGGAACACTGAAGCTTTCTTT
>.|TRBV7-2|.|TRBJ1-2
CASSSPRYGYTF
TGTGCCAGCAGCTCACCCAGATATGGCTACACCTTC
>.|TRBV9|.|TRBJ2-3
CASSVGSLNTDTQYF
TGTGCCAGCAGCGTAGGGAGTCTAAACACAGATACGCAGTATTTT
>TRBD1|TRBV29-1|.|TRBJ2-7
CSVHETGRYEQYF
TGCAGCGTTCATGAGACAGGGAGATACGAGCAGTACTTC
>.|TRBV10-2|.|TRBJ2-1
CASRLLQGEQFF
TGCGCCAGCAGGCTACTACAGGGTGAGCAGTTCTTC
>TRBD1|TRBV9|.|TRBJ1-4
CASSGTGLWTADEKLFF
TGTGCCAGCAGCGGGACAGGACTCTGGACAGCCGATGAAAAACTGTTTTTT
>TRBD1|TRBV19|once|TRBJ2-3
CASSVAGGRGTDTQYF
TGTGCCAGTAGTGTTGCAGGGGGCCGCGGCACAGATACGCAGTATTTT
>.|TRBV28|.|TRBJ1-2
CASSVQERGYTF
TGTGCCAGCAGTGTACAAGAACGTGGCTACACCTTC
>.|TRBV7-3|.|TRBJ1-5
CASSLRENQPQHF
TGTGCCAGCAGCTTGCGCGAGAATCAGCCCCAGCATTTT
>.|TRBV6-5|.|TRBJ2-3
CASSQGDTQYF
TGTGCCAGCAGTCAGGGAGATACGCAGTATTTT
>.|TRBV4-1|.|TRBJ2-7
CASSQDRGYEQYF
TGCGCCAGCAGCCAAGATCGAGGATACGAGCAGTACTTC
>.|TRBV4-2|.|TRBJ2-7
CASGPGGRTYEQYF
TGTGCCAGCGGTCCTGGAGGCCGAACCTACGAGCAGTACTTC
>.|TRBV18|once|TRBJ2-1
CASTSRDTRGNEQFF
TGTGCCAGCACGTCCCGGGACACGAGGGGGAATGAGCAGTTCTTC
>.|TRBV12-5|.|TRBJ2-2
CASGRRAVITGELFF
TGTGCTAGTGGGCGCAGGGCGGTGATCACCGGGGAGCTGTTTTTT
>.|TRBV6-1|.|TRBJ2-7
CASMVGREFYEQYF
TGTGCCAGCATGGTGGGCAGGGAATTCTACGAGCAGTACTTC
>TRBD1|TRBV6-6|.|TRBJ1-2
CASSPGGRGGYTF
TGTGCCAGCAGTCCAGGGGGCCGGGGTGGCTACACCTTC
>.|TRBV14|.|TRBJ1-1
CASSPRRGAEAFF
TGTGCCAGCAGCCCGCGGCGGGGAGCTGAAGCTTTCTTT
>TRBD1|TRBV11-2|.|TRBJ2-7
CASSLSITGQGGEQYF
TGTGCCAGCAGCTTAAGTATTACCGGACAGGGTGGTGAGCAGTACTTC